Following are 5 T cell receptor beta chains from one sample sequenced in a study of T cells after yellow fever vaccination. TCRdb used MiXCR to reprocess the 5' RACE reads, holding one entry per CDR3 protein. The sample yields some 250,000 distinct CDR3 sequences, roughly 4% seen once. Specimen: PBMCs, collected 15 days after the yellow fever booster vaccination. The receptors derive from a man aged 18-30 years who received the YFV17D yellow fever vaccine.

This clonotype was counted many times. The chain uses TRBV5-4 and TRBJ2-1; D might be TRBD2 (6 bases). The CDR3 length is 16 residues. Germline V lookup: CDR1 SGHNT, CDR2 YYREEE (reference sequence). Trimming left V 2 bases short and J 9 bases short, with 21 bases between. The CDR3 sequence: CASSLSPGTPRGEQFF. CDR3 DNA sequence: TGTGCCAGCAGCTTATCACCCGGGACTCCACGAGGTGAGCAGTTCTTC.

This clonotype was detected ten times or more. V usage is TRBV28 and J usage is TRBJ2-3, with D unresolved. The V end was cut by 2 bases, the J end by 0 bases, with 6 bases between. The CDR3 consists of 14 residues. Germline V CDR1 and CDR2: MDHEN, SYDVKM. DNA of the CDR3: TGTGCCAGCAGTTTAATGGCCAGCACAGATACGCAGTATTTT. Residues: CASSLMASTDTQYF.

The chain couples TRBV29-1 to TRBJ2-7; D tentatively reads TRBD1 or TRBD2 (5 bases each). The V gene's germline CDR1 is SQVTM and CDR2 ANQGSEA. The CDR3 is 13 amino acids. Deletions cut 3 bases from V and 5 bases from J, with 14 bases between. CDR3 sequence reads: CSVDERGSHEQYF. In DNA form, the CDR3 reads TGCAGCGTTGACGAGAGGGGTTCCCACGAGCAGTACTTC.

At least ten counts were recorded for this clonotype. This sequence joins TRBV9 and TRBJ1-1, with TRBD1 matching 7 bases. Germline CDR1 and CDR2: SGDLS and YYNGEE. Unmatched junction bases numbered 5, after V lost 3 bases and J lost 3 bases. The length of the CDR3 is 14 residues. CDR3 amino acids: CASSAQGGYTEAFF. The CDR3 region has the DNA TGTGCCAGCAGCGCGCAGGGGGGATACACTGAAGCTTTCTTT.

This clonotype appeared many times. The chain carries TRBV6-6 and TRBJ2-7, with 7 bases lining up with TRBD1. CDR3 length: 13 amino acids. V gave up 10 bases and J gave up 1 base; unmatched junction bases: 7. Germline-derived CDR1 and CDR2 are MNHNY and SVGAGI (reference sequence). The CDR3: CAISGGRSYEQYF. The CDR3 DNA reads TGTGCCATCTCAGGGGGTCGGTCCTACGAGCAGTACTTC.